One and the same sample provided the 23 T cell receptor beta chains below, sequenced in a study of T cell repertoires in cytomegalovirus infection (dated by TCRdb to between 2017 and 2020). These reads were obtained on an Illumina HiSeq 1500. TCRdb trimmed the raw reads at Q25, called clones with MiXCR and kept productive beta chains. For every CDR3 protein sequence, its rows merge into one entry that carries the most common genes and DNA. The sample has around 230,000 distinct CDR3 sequences on record, 5% to 8.5% of them singletons. The top ten constitute around 6.5% of the sample. Sequencing was carried out using PBMCs. All receptors come from a human donor in good health (CMV status not recorded). Some clones in this sample may be carry-over from other donors' samples.

This rearrangement joins TRBV9 to TRBJ2-3; 9 nucleotides agree with TRBD1. J was trimmed by 0 bases and V by 5 bases; bases with no gene match: 10. Per the germline V gene, CDR1 is SGDLS and CDR2 is YYNGEE. There are 17 residues in the CDR3. The CDR3 DNA reads as TGTGCCAGCAGTCGGAGCCGGACAGGGGCTAGCACAGATACGCAGTATTTT. Protein sequence: CASSRSRTGASTDTQYF.

V and J are TRBV28 and TRBJ1-5; possible D gene TRBD1, 5 bases. The V gene's germline CDR1 is MDHEN and CDR2 SYDVKM. Trimming pared 6 bases from V and 3 bases from J, leaving 12 bases between. The CDR3 length is 14 residues. The CDR3 is CASSSGGTNQPQHF. The CDR3 nucleotides are TGTGCCAGCAGCTCCGGGGGTACCAATCAGCCCCAGCATTTT.

The chain joins TRBV29-1 to TRBJ2-5, with no clear D. CDR1 and CDR2 (germline): SQVTM, ANQGSEA. Trimming removed 3 bases at V and 3 bases at J, with 5 bases between. The CDR3 length is 11 residues. CDR3 protein: CSVEGKETQYF. DNA for the CDR3: TGCAGCGTTGAGGGGAAAGAGACCCAGTACTTC.

This clonotype occurred a few times. The chain has TRBV2 and TRBJ1-2, with TRBD1 as a possible D gene (6 bases). Germline V gives CDR1 SNHLY, CDR2 FYNNEI. The CDR3 contains 12 residues. V was pared by 3 bases and J by 7 bases, with 9 bases between. The DNA for the CDR3 is TGTGCCAGCAGTGAGGGGGCGCTTGGCTACACCTTC. Its protein product is CASSEGALGYTF.

Ten or more counts support this clonotype. The chain couples TRBV11-2 to TRBJ1-2, with TRBD1 matching 7 bases. J lost 4 bases, V lost 4 bases, and 3 bases had no gene match. Germline V lookup: CDR1 SGHAT, CDR2 FQNNGV. The CDR3 extends over 13 amino acids. The CDR3 bases are TGTGCCAGCAGCTCGACAGGGCCCTATGGCTACACCTTC. This encodes CASSSTGPYGYTF.

The chain has TRBV19 and TRBJ2-3; D is perhaps TRBD2 (7 bases). Germline V gene data show CDR1 as LNHDA and CDR2 as SQIVND (reference sequence). Deletions cut 6 bases from V and 2 bases from J, with 12 bases between. The CDR3 totals 14 residues. CDR3 nucleotide sequence: TGTGCCAGTAGGGGGGGGGCCCCCACAGATACGCAGTATTTT. This translates into CASRGGAPTDTQYF.

This clonotype was counted at least ten times. V and J are TRBV7-9 and TRBJ1-1; 9 bases line up with TRBD1. With V trimmed by 4 bases and J by 0 bases, 9 bases remained unmatched. Per germline, CDR1 SEHNR and CDR2 FQNEAQ (reference sequence). The CDR3 has 17 amino acids. CDR3 sequence reads: CASSSDGQGRMNTEAFF. The CDR3 nucleotides read TGTGCCAGCAGCTCAGACGGACAGGGGCGGATGAACACTGAAGCTTTCTTT.

This clonotype was counted at least ten times. The chain is built from TRBV29-1 and TRBJ2-3; the match to TRBD2 covers 15 bases. The CDR3 contains 17 residues. The V segment lost 6 bases and the J segment 1 base; nucleotides outside the gene matches: 8. Germline V gene data show CDR1 as SQVTM and CDR2 as ANQGSEA. The CDR3 coding sequence is TGCAGCGTCCGAGGACTAGCGGGGGGGCTCGGCACAGATACGCAGTATTTT. Amino acid sequence: CSVRGLAGGLGTDTQYF.

This clonotype was counted only a few times. V usage is TRBV2 and J usage is TRBJ1-2; D is ambiguous. Trimming removed 3 bases from V and 4 bases from J, with 9 bases in between. CDR1 is SNHLY and CDR2 is FYNNEI in the germline V gene. The CDR3 is 13 residues long. CDR3 sequence reads: CASSDSRGYGYTF. For the CDR3, the DNA is TGTGCCAGCAGTGATTCCCGCGGCTATGGCTACACCTTC. Full variable domain (outside the CDR3, taken from reference TRBV2 and TRBJ1-2): EPEVTQTPSHQVTQMGQEVILRCVPISNHLYFYWYRQILGQKVEFLVSFYNNEISEKSEIFDDQFSVERPDGSNFTLKIRSTKLEDSAMYFCASSDSRGYGYTFGSGTRLTVV.

This clonotype was counted ten times or more. The V gene is TRBV7-2, the J gene TRBJ1-5; possibly TRBD1 for D (5 bases). CDR3 length equals 19 residues. The germline V gene encodes CDR1 SGHTA and CDR2 FQGNSA. Trimming shortened V by 0 bases and J by 0 bases, and 18 bases separated the two germline ends. The CDR3 reads CASSLANVRWGSSNQPQHF. The DNA of the CDR3 is TGTGCCAGCAGCTTAGCGAACGTAAGGTGGGGCAGTAGCAATCAGCCCCAGCATTTT.

At least ten counts were recorded for this clonotype. This chain joins TRBV6-2 or TRBV6-3 and TRBJ2-2, with TRBD2 matching over 7 bases. The J segment lost 0 bases and the V segment lost 8 bases, leaving 6 bases of the junction unmatched. CDR3 length: 15 residues. Germline CDR1 is MNHEY and CDR2 is SVGEGT. Here the CDR3 reads CASQSRGANTGELFF. The DNA of the CDR3 is TGTGCCAGCCAGTCCCGGGGGGCGAACACCGGGGAGCTGTTTTTT.

This clonotype was seen many times. V and J are TRBV12-3 or TRBV12-4 and TRBJ2-2; TRBD2 is a possible D gene (7 bases). The CDR3 loop spans 16 amino acids. Trimming stripped 2 bases from V and 6 bases from J, with 16 bases between. CDR3 DNA: TGTGCCAGCAGTTTATCCTTGCCGGGGGGCGCCGGGGAGCTGTTTTTT. Protein sequence: CASSLSLPGGAGELFF.

Many counts were recorded for this clonotype. The chain carries TRBV27 and TRBJ2-7, with D unresolved. V was shortened by 3 bases and J by 2 bases, with 14 bases between the two germline ends. The CDR3 contains 15 residues. CDR1 and CDR2 (germline): MNHEY, SMNVEV (reference sequence). As DNA, the CDR3 is TGTGCCAGCAGTTTCCTTGGTGGCGGAGCCTACGAGCAGTACTTC. It codes for CASSFLGGGAYEQYF.

The table lists this clonotype with many counts. The V and J genes are TRBV6-2 or TRBV6-3 and TRBJ2-3; no definite D call. Trimming left V 5 bases short and J 0 bases short, with 9 bases between. The CDR3 totals 14 residues. In germline, CDR1 is MNHEY, CDR2 SVGEGT. This CDR3 reads CASSQLGSTDTQYF. Written as DNA, the CDR3 is TGTGCCAGCAGTCAACTCGGGAGCACAGATACGCAGTATTTT.

The chain employs TRBV29-1 and TRBJ2-7, with D hard to call. The ends were cut back, 4 bases at V and 0 bases at J, with 4 bases in the middle. The CDR3 is made up of 11 amino acids. Germline V CDR1 and CDR2: SQVTM, ANQGSEA. This CDR3 is CSVAGSYEQYF. In nucleotides, the CDR3 is TGCAGCGTTGCTGGCTCCTACGAGCAGTACTTC.

This rearrangement joins TRBV7-2 to TRBJ2-2; a weak D match, TRBD1 (6 bases). Germline V gene data show CDR1 as SGHTA and CDR2 as FQGNSA. V lost 2 bases, J lost 6 bases, and 13 bases lay in between. The CDR3 is 15 residues long. The CDR3 DNA sequence: TGTGCCAGCAGCTTATCCAGGGGCGGTTCCGGGGAGCTGTTTTTT. The encoded protein is CASSLSRGGSGELFF.

This clonotype has ten or more counts. CDR3 sequence: CASSSPPARGNIGYTF. The CDR3 nucleotides are TGTGCCAGCAGCTCACCTCCTGCCAGGGGGAATATTGGCTACACCTTC. The chain uses TRBV7-2 and TRBJ1-2, with 7 bases identical to TRBD1. The trim removed 4 bases at V and 7 bases at J, leaving 15 bases unmatched. Per the germline V gene, CDR1 is SGHTA and CDR2 is FQGNSA. CDR3 length equals 16 residues.

The table lists this clonotype with many counts. The V and J genes are TRBV7-3 and TRBJ2-7, with D uncertain. Per the germline V gene, CDR1 is SGHTA and CDR2 is FQGTGA. V dropped 5 bases and J dropped 6 bases, with 14 bases sitting between them. This CDR3 is 13 amino acids long. Here the CDR3 reads CASSLSRSSEQYF. The CDR3, as DNA: TGTGCCAGCAGCCTTTCCAGGAGTTCCGAGCAGTACTTC.

This clonotype was observed at least ten times. The J gene is TRBJ1-2, the V gene TRBV29-1; D uncertain. Germline V lookup: CDR1 SQVTM, CDR2 ANQGSEA. The germline V and J ends were trimmed by 7 bases and 8 bases, with 11 bases remaining between them. This CDR3 contains 10 residues. The CDR3 coding sequence is TGCAGCGCCGCGGGTGGCGGCTACACCTTC. Translation gives CSAAGGGYTF.

In this sample, this clonotype turned up many times. The J gene is TRBJ1-2, the V gene TRBV12-3 or TRBV12-4, with D possibly matching TRBD1 (6 bases). The V end lost 0 bases, the J end lost 4 bases, and 12 bases lay between the germline ends. This CDR3 region has 15 residues. This CDR3 reads CASSLAQGQGYGYTF. The CDR3 DNA reads TGTGCCAGCAGTTTAGCGCAGGGACAAGGCTATGGCTACACCTTC.

The rearrangement links TRBV20-1 to TRBJ2-3; 8 bases fit TRBD2. V dropped 6 bases and J dropped 4; count of bases not matched to a gene: 12. The CDR3 is made up of 15 amino acids. Germline V gives CDR1 DFQATT, CDR2 SNEGSKA (reference sequence). The CDR3, as DNA: TGCAGTGCCGTGGGTTCGCGGGGGGCTGCAGATACGCAGTATTTT. It translates to CSAVGSRGAADTQYF.

This clonotype was recorded at least ten times. The rearrangement uses TRBV6-2 or TRBV6-3 and TRBJ1-5, with 7 nucleotides matching TRBD1. CDR1 is MNHEY, CDR2 SVGEGT, per germline. The junction had 2 bases not matched to a gene; V was cut back by 10 bases and J by 5 bases. This CDR3 contains 11 residues. The CDR3 DNA follows: TGTGCCATCGGACAGGATCAGCCCCAGCATTTT. Translated: CAIGQDQPQHF.

This clonotype was detected many times. The V call is TRBV6-2 or TRBV6-3, the J call TRBJ1-5; 7 nucleotides match TRBD1. In germline, CDR1 is MNHEY, CDR2 SVGEGT. The J segment lost 0 bases and the V segment lost 6 bases, leaving 11 bases of the junction unmatched. This CDR3 has 17 residues. The CDR3: CASSWTGQGFSNQPQHF. The CDR3, as DNA: TGTGCCAGCAGCTGGACAGGACAAGGTTTTAGCAATCAGCCCCAGCATTTT.